This TCR beta chain was retrieved from a study of T cells in Graves' hyperthyroidism and ophthalmopathy. Overall study: Peripheral blood was acquired at first diagnosis, ahead of any therapy whatsoever.

This clonotype has just a few counts. Researchers amplified the TCR beta CDR3 regions from RNA transcripts. The primer set for the first-round RT-PCR of the TCR CDR3 was HTBI. TCRdb re-called the multiplex PCR reads through MiXCR, storing one row per CDR3 protein. The repertoire includes about 840,000 distinct CDR3 sequences, 35% to 45% of them detected once, and approximately 8.7% sits in the top ten. CDR3 size: 14 residues. Trimming took 6 bases from V and 1 from J, leaving 15 bases between them. CDR1 and CDR2 from the germline V gene are DFQATT and SNEGSKA (reference sequence). The sequence was collected from a man between 18 and 35 years old with Graves' hyperthyroidism. The sequenced material came from blood. This chain joins TRBV20-1 and TRBJ1-1; D is unresolved. In DNA form, the CDR3 reads TGCAGTGCCCCACTCCCGGGAGGGAACACTGAAGCTTTCTTT. This sequence encodes CSAPLPGGNTEAFF.